These T cell receptor beta chains were read from a single sample in a study of PD-1 blockade in classical Hodgkin lymphoma. Repertoires were generated with immunoSEQ multiplex PCR, while TCRdb's copy carries only in-frame clones and drops some. The repertoire holds several thousand clones, with around 78% as singletons. Sample: peripheral blood mononuclear cells (PBMCs), taken before the second cycle of nivolumab. The receptor set was obtained from a human donor with classical Hodgkin lymphoma. The CDR3 runs from the conserved cysteine through the conserved F or W. The D gene is left open where the match is weak. Rows may omit the clone size; those that give it use once, few, many or a size class.

d_call	v_call	clone_size	cdr3_length	j_call	cdr3_aa	cdr3_nt
.	TRBV7-3	once	15	TRBJ2-1	CASSLSGTLYNEQFF	TGTGCCAGCAGCTTATCCGGGACTCTCTACAATGAGCAGTTCTTC
.	TRBV10-1	.	14	TRBJ1-3	CASSRNVGGNTIYF	TGCGCCAGCAGCCGGAACGTAGGAGGAAACACCATATATTTT
.	TRBV10-3	.	13	TRBJ2-6	CATAGSGANVLTF	TGTGCCACCGCGGGCTCTGGGGCCAACGTCCTGACTTTC
.	TRBV6-5	.	14	TRBJ2-1	CASSRENRHNEQFF	TGTGCCAGCAGTCGAGAAAACAGGCACAATGAGCAGTTCTTC
.	TRBV18	.	13	TRBJ2-7	CASSPAKDYEQYF	TGTGCCAGCTCACCCGCAAAGGATTACGAGCAGTACTTC
.	TRBV18	.	13	TRBJ2-7	CASSPRSDYEQYF	TGTGCCAGCTCACCACGGTCGGACTACGAGCAGTACTTC
.	TRBV12-2	.	12	TRBJ2-1	CASSLGGPEQFF	TGTGCCAGCAGCTTAGGAGGGCCCGAGCAGTTCTTC
.	TRBV6-5	few	13	TRBJ1-1	CASTYGGDTEAFF	TGTGCCAGCACTTACGGGGGGGACACTGAAGCTTTCTTT
.	TRBV27	.	13	TRBJ1-2	CASSLGEKLDYTF	TGTGCCAGCAGTTTAGGAGAGAAGCTAGACTACACCTTC
.	TRBV5-1	.	17	TRBJ2-7	CASSLTALQGRVSEQYF	TGCGCCAGCAGCCTCACCGCCCTACAGGGTAGGGTCTCCGAGCAGTACTTC
TRBD1	TRBV6-6	few	11	TRBJ2-7	CASWTGGEQYF	TGTGCCAGCTGGACAGGGGGCGAGCAGTACTTC
.	TRBV28	.	14	TRBJ2-7	CASREGGTTYEQYF	TGTGCCAGCCGGGAAGGGGGAACTACCTACGAGCAGTACTTC
TRBD2	TRBV15	.	15	TRBJ2-1	CATSSGGGAGNEQFF	TGTGCCACCAGCAGTGGGGGAGGGGCTGGAAATGAGCAGTTCTTC
.	TRBV6-1	.	12	TRBJ2-5	CASRAHWETQYF	TGTGCCAGCAGGGCCCATTGGGAGACCCAGTACTTC
TRBD1	TRBV7-7	.	14	TRBJ1-5	CASSPDRGLQPQHF	TGTGCCAGCAGCCCGGACAGGGGGCTTCAGCCCCAGCATTTT
TRBD2	TRBV7-3	few	13	TRBJ2-1	CASSIAGGGEQFF	TGTGCCAGCAGTATAGCGGGAGGGGGTGAGCAGTTCTTC
.	TRBV4-2	.	13	TRBJ1-1	CASSIRVDTEAFF	TGTGCCAGCAGCATCCGGGTCGACACTGAAGCTTTCTTT
.	TRBV29-1	.	11	TRBJ1-2	CSVRDANGYTF	TGCAGCGTTAGGGACGCTAATGGCTACACCTTC
TRBD2	TRBV7-3	once	14	TRBJ2-1	CASSLTSGSGEQFF	TGTGCCAGCAGCTTAACTAGCGGGAGTGGAGAGCAGTTCTTC
.	TRBV5-6	few	12	TRBJ1-1	CASSFGNTEAFF	TGTGCCAGCAGCTTCGGCAACACTGAAGCTTTCTTT
TRBD1	TRBV5-1	medium-sized	15	TRBJ2-1	CASNLRDRGYNEQFF	TGCGCCAGCAACCTCCGGGACAGGGGCTACAATGAGCAGTTCTTC
.	TRBV5-1	.	15	TRBJ1-1	CASSLVLSRGTEAFF	TGCGCCAGCAGCTTGGTTCTAAGTCGAGGGACTGAAGCTTTCTTT
TRBD1	TRBV28	.	16	TRBJ2-1	CASSTVRTGGLNEQFF	TGTGCCAGCAGTACGGTGCGGACAGGGGGCCTAAATGAGCAGTTCTTC
.	TRBV6-6	.	14	TRBJ1-1	CASSSGLQNTEAFF	TGTGCCAGCAGTTCGGGACTCCAGAACACTGAAGCTTTCTTT
.	TRBV29-1	.	13	TRBJ2-1	CSVYRDYFNEQFF	TGCAGCGTATACAGGGACTACTTCAATGAGCAGTTCTTC
.	TRBV28	once	12	TRBJ1-1	CASRRMNTEAFF	TGTGCCAGCCGGAGGATGAACACTGAAGCTTTCTTT
.	TRBV10-2	.	14	TRBJ2-3	CAIWGGDSTDTQYF	TGCGCCATTTGGGGTGGGGATAGCACAGATACGCAGTATTTT
.	TRBV7-3	.	12	TRBJ2-3	CASSKGGDTQYF	TGTGCCAGCAGCAAAGGAGGAGATACGCAGTATTTT
TRBD1	TRBV7-3	.	15	TRBJ1-3	CASSLGFGQGDTIYF	TGTGCCAGCAGCTTAGGATTCGGACAGGGAGACACCATATATTTT
.	TRBV6-1	.	15	TRBJ2-3	CASSEAPGSTDTQYF	TGTGCCAGCAGTGAAGCTCCAGGGAGCACAGATACGCAGTATTTT
TRBD2	TRBV12-5	.	21	TRBJ2-1	CASGLVSGQTRSGSKRNEQFF	TGTGCTAGTGGTTTGGTATCCGGACAGACACGGAGCGGGAGCAAGCGCAATGAGCAGTTCTTC
TRBD1	TRBV5-1	.	15	TRBJ1-5	CASSPGTGGNQPQHF	TGCGCCAGCAGCCCCGGGACAGGGGGCAATCAGCCCCAGCATTTT
TRBD2	TRBV5-1	.	18	TRBJ2-7	CASSLASLRGVWTYEQYF	TGCGCCAGCAGCTTGGCCTCATTACGGGGGGTGTGGACCTACGAGCAGTACTTC
.	TRBV28	.	16	TRBJ1-5	CASKGGTPKSNQPQHF	TGTGCCAGCAAGGGGGGGACACCAAAAAGTAATCAGCCCCAGCATTTT
.	TRBV7-2	.	14	TRBJ2-5	CASSPEGARRDQYF	TGTGCCAGCAGCCCGGAAGGGGCCCGCCGCGACCAGTACTTC
.	TRBV7-2	.	13	TRBJ1-1	CASNPVANTEAFF	TGTGCCAGCAACCCGGTGGCGAACACTGAAGCTTTCTTT
.	TRBV7-2	.	14	TRBJ2-1	CASSLTRRDNEQFF	TGTGCCAGCAGCTTAACACGCCGTGACAATGAGCAGTTCTTC
.	TRBV28	.	14	TRBJ2-5	CASSLSGSGETQYF	TGTGCCAGCAGTTTAAGTGGGAGTGGGGAGACCCAGTACTTC
TRBD2	TRBV4-2	.	16	TRBJ2-1	CASSQPSGRALDEQFF	TGTGCCAGCAGCCAACCGAGCGGGAGGGCCCTCGATGAGCAGTTCTTC
.	TRBV6-1	few	13	TRBJ1-2	CASSQGNNYGYTF	TGTGCCAGCTCACAGGGAAATAACTATGGCTACACCTTC
TRBD1	TRBV28	.	15	TRBJ1-6	CASSFRGRDNSPLHF	TGTGCCAGCAGTTTCAGGGGGCGCGATAATTCACCCCTCCACTTT
.	TRBV13	once	14	TRBJ1-2	CASSLGGQNYGYTF	TGTGCCAGCAGCTTAGGAGGACAGAACTATGGCTACACCTTC
.	TRBV13	.	15	TRBJ2-3	CASSVTGGRTDTQYF	TGTGCCAGCAGCGTGACCGGGGGAAGGACAGATACGCAGTATTTT
TRBD1	TRBV6-1	few	13	TRBJ2-7	CASRGTGGKEQYF	TGTGCCAGCAGAGGGACAGGGGGGAAGGAGCAGTACTTC
.	TRBV7-2	once	15	TRBJ2-4	CASSREGQNKNIQYF	TGTGCCAGCAGCAGGGAGGGACAGAACAAAAACATTCAGTACTTC
.	TRBV28	.	15	TRBJ2-2	CASSLRNFNTGELFF	TGTGCCAGCAGTTTAAGGAACTTCAACACCGGGGAGCTGTTTTTT
.	TRBV21-1	.	15	TRBJ2-7	CASSVEPSGESKQYF	TGTGCCAGCAGCGTAGAACCTAGCGGGGAAAGCAAGCAGTACTTC